This T cell receptor (beta chain) was recovered during a study of graft-versus-host responses after intestinal transplantation (dated by TCRdb to 2020 to 2023). About the investigation overall: Multivisceral, liver-intestinal, or isolated intestinal transplants were received by the recipients. Donor T cell macrochimerism was defined as a peak of at least 4% donor T cells among recipient peripheral blood mononuclear cells. Alloreactive clones were identified by sequencing pre-transplant mixed lymphocyte reaction products and comparing these products with unstimulated pre-transplant donor and recipient T cells. The cohort enrolled about two dozen intestinal transplant recipients, one of whom was a retransplant, and a few patients without pretransplant specimens were excluded. Every recipient was given anti-thymocyte globulin induction, followed by approximately three years of maintenance tacrolimus and steroids. Samples from three later patients were sequenced in-house on an Illumina MiSeq with MiXCR processing rather than by the commercial service. After intestinal transplantation, graft-versus-host and host-versus-graft alloreactive T cell clones in the graft, circulation and bone marrow were tracked using bulk TCR-beta CDR3 sequencing. The study at large found these results: Early after transplant, peak levels of circulating GvH clones were found to be associated with declines in HvG clones. In patients with donor T cell macrochimerism, the allografts had high GvH to HvG T cell clonal ratios. GvH clones turned up in recipient bone marrow, with some appearing earlier in ileal mucosa or blood, a pattern consistent with an intestinal mucosal origin. Conclusions were limited by the relatively low number and heterogeneity of intestinal transplant patients.

The CDR3 has 15 amino acids, counting the end cysteine and phenylalanine. Of all the DNA, just the CDR3 is kept, 45 bases in frame from base 1. As regards this clone: The target of this receptor is not known. Per-base qualities were not stored, and no clone one base away is much larger.

Libraries came from the immunoSEQ multiplex PCR assay. High-throughput TCR-beta CDR3 sequencing of genomic DNA from most patients was performed by Adaptive Biotechnologies. The authors processed their data as follows. TCR sequencing data for roughly 17 patients were retrieved from Adaptive's ImmunoSEQ software; a few other patients were processed with MiXCR and VDJtools. Because the origin of CDR3 nucleotide sequences shared between donor and recipient could not be assigned, those sequences were removed. To count as alloreactive, a clone needed at least 2-fold expansion over unstimulated cells and a minimum CFSE-low frequency of 0.002% (template counts) or 0.001% (read counts). Clones detected in sequenced pre-transplant spleen, lymph node, or MLR CFSE-low populations of the donor or recipient were defined as mappable. The cumulative frequency of alloreactive clones was calculated as a percentage of all sequences, weighted by copy number. Entries here come from immuneACCESS through TCRdb and include only in-frame sequences with V and J called. Some clones fail to appear in such tables; in the studies checked, an unresolved V gene covers under half of the shortfall, and the cause of the remainder is unknown. V, J and clone size reflect that table, while D and trimming were determined from the DNA. The sample profile shows about 100,000 clones; 80% to 95% of them were found once. The ten most abundant clones make up about 16% of the sample.

In the first month after transplant, blood samples were collected up to 4 times, and after that at least monthly when available. The chain was built from TRBV21-1 and TRBJ2-7; the table names TRBD1, a call not compared with the DNA. TRBV21-1 is annotated as a pseudogene. This clonotype originated in a human patient who received an intestinal transplant, so some T cells may come from the graft donor. The input for sequencing was PBMCs, taken roughly 68 weeks after intestinal transplant. At the DNA level, the sequence is TGTGCCAGCGGGAAGGGACAGTTCTCCTCCTACGAGCAGTACTTC. The encoded protein is CASGKGQFSSYEQYF.